Given below is one T cell receptor (beta chain) in context. CDR3 size: 13 residues. Germline V gene sequence: CDR1 SQVTM, CDR2 ANQGSEA. The V end lost 4 bases, the J end lost 7 bases, and 14 bases lay between the germline ends. This sample is part of a study of blood T cell repertoires in COVID-19. As for the study in general: Spain, Italy and the United States supplied samples that represented acute and convalescent COVID-19. PBMCs, B-cell-depleted T cells, or T cells provided the cDNA or gDNA that made up the material.

Study processing details: For nucleated cells, counts were estimated from reference gene primer amplification. Libraries were prepared by immunoSEQ multiplex PCR; TCRdb keeps only in-frame clonotypes and omits some of them. V, J and clone size are those of that table, while D and trimming were read from the DNA. The sample yields roughly 110,000 clones, approximately 90% seen once. The specimen sequenced was peripheral blood. The J gene is TRBJ2-1, the V gene TRBV29-1; TRBD2 might be the D (6 bases). The receptor's source is a middle-aged man with active or convalescent COVID-19. The CDR3, as DNA: TGCAGCGTTGTTGAGGGTCGGGGGAATGAGCAGTTCTTC. This gives the protein CSVVEGRGNEQFF.